What follows are 29 T cell receptor beta chains derived from one specimen sequenced in a study of blood T cell repertoires in COVID-19. TCRdb's copy holds only in-frame clones and misses some; the assay was immunoSEQ multiplex PCR. The data hold roughly 99,000 clones, with approximately 80% observed a single time. Sequenced sample: peripheral blood. The receptors were sampled from a man aged 65 to 85 with acute or convalescent COVID-19.

The rearrangement uses TRBV19 and TRBJ1-3, with D maybe TRBD1 (6 bases). Germline CDR1 and CDR2: LNHDA and SQIVND (reference sequence). V was clipped by 6 bases and J by 0 bases, with 18 bases between them. The CDR3 spans 17 residues. For the CDR3, the DNA is TGTGCCAGTAGCGATTGGGCAGGGGCCTACTCTGGAAACACCATATATTTT. Its protein is CASSDWAGAYSGNTIYF.

This clone was observed a single time. The V gene is TRBV9, the J gene TRBJ2-7; TRBD1 matches at 8 bases. The CDR3 spans 16 residues. The V gene's germline CDR1 is SGDLS and CDR2 YYNGEE. V shed 3 bases and J 0 bases; nucleotides not matched to a gene: 8. CDR3 DNA sequence: TGTGCCAGCAGCGCAGGGGGGCAGGGGGCCTCCTACGAGCAGTACTTC. The encoded protein is CASSAGGQGASYEQYF.

This chain joins TRBV7-9 and TRBJ1-1, with 9 bases identical to TRBD1. Germline CDR1 SEHNR, CDR2 FQNEAQ (reference sequence). This CDR3 is built from 13 residues. The V and J ends lost 5 bases and 7 bases, in that order; junction bases with no gene match: 5. CDR3 residues: CASSSWTGVEAFF. For the CDR3, the DNA is TGTGCCAGCAGCAGCTGGACAGGGGTTGAAGCTTTCTTT.

The chain joins TRBV11-2 to TRBJ2-5, with D perhaps matching TRBD1 (5 bases). The CDR3 runs 15 residues. V lost 1 base to trimming and J lost 1 base, with 10 bases between them. Germline assignment: CDR1 SGHAT and CDR2 FQNNGV. The CDR3 coding sequence is TGTGCCAGCAGCTTAGCCCGGACATTCCAAGAGACCCAGTACTTC. Encoded protein: CASSLARTFQETQYF.

The V call is TRBV10-2, the J call TRBJ2-3, with D tentatively TRBD2 (5 bases). Germline V gives CDR1 WSHSY, CDR2 SAAADI. Trimming stripped 6 bases from V and 3 bases from J, with 10 bases between. This CDR3 region has 13 residues. CDR3 coding DNA: TGCGCCAGCAGCCGGGATTATACAGATACGCAGTATTTT. It codes for CASSRDYTDTQYF.

This clone was observed a handful of times. The CDR3 region is CASSSGQGFMHTQYF. The CDR3 bases are TGTGCCAGCAGTTCCGGACAGGGCTTCATGCATACGCAGTATTTT. This sequence joins TRBV6-5 and TRBJ2-3; 8 bases are shared with TRBD1. Germline assignment: CDR1 MNHEY and CDR2 SVGAGI. The J segment lost 7 bases and the V segment lost 4 bases, leaving 10 bases of the junction unmatched. The CDR3 length is 15 residues.

The chain has TRBV12-3 or TRBV12-4 and TRBJ2-5; 10 bases are a match to TRBD2. The V and J ends lost 4 bases and 4 bases, in that order; junction bases with no gene match: 0. The CDR3 is made up of 13 amino acids. The CDR3 nucleotides read TGTGCCAGCAGTTGGACTAGCGGAGAGACCCAGTACTTC. It codes for CASSWTSGETQYF.

The chain has TRBV6-6 and TRBJ1-1, with 7 nucleotides matching TRBD1. The germline gives CDR1 MNHNY, CDR2 SVGAGI (reference sequence). There are 15 residues in the CDR3. V lost 4 bases to trimming and J lost 1 base; unmatched junction nucleotides: 6. The CDR3 here is CASSFSGQKNTEAFF. The CDR3 DNA reads TGTGCCAGCAGTTTCTCGGGACAGAAGAACACTGAAGCTTTCTTT.

The J gene is TRBJ1-2, the V gene TRBV2, with a weak D call TRBD1 (6 bases). Trimming pared 6 bases from V and 7 bases from J, leaving 12 bases between. Germline CDR1 and CDR2: SNHLY and FYNNEI. The CDR3 extends over 12 amino acids. The CDR3 region has the DNA TGTGCCAGCAGCGACAGGCGGGCTGGCTACACCTTC. Its protein is CASSDRRAGYTF.

J is TRBJ2-1 and V is TRBV7-3; 10 nucleotides align to TRBD1. V shed 1 base, J shed 2 bases, and the junction held 5 bases outside the gene matches. Germline V gene lookup returns CDR1 SGHTA and CDR2 FQGTGA. This CDR3 is 17 amino acids long. CDR3 DNA: TGTGCCAGCAGCTTAAGCTCCGGGACAGGGGCCTACAATGAGCAGTTCTTC. This translates into CASSLSSGTGAYNEQFF.

The chain's CDR3 is CASTRTGGNQPQHF. CDR3 nucleotides: TGTGCCAGTACCCGGACAGGGGGGAATCAGCCCCAGCATTTT. The J gene is TRBJ1-5, the V gene TRBV19; 10 bases fit TRBD1. The CDR3 totals 14 residues. Germline lookup yields CDR1 LNHDA and CDR2 SQIVND (reference sequence). The V segment lost 7 bases and the J segment 4 bases; nucleotides outside the gene matches: 4.

V gene TRBV5-6 combines with J gene TRBJ2-1, with TRBD1 identical over 8 bases. The CDR3 consists of 15 residues. Germline V gives CDR1 SGHDT, CDR2 YYEEEE. Trimming took 3 bases from V and 7 from J; bases not matched to a gene: 9. The CDR3 loop is CASSSQAGTGNEQFF. Written as DNA, the CDR3 is TGTGCCAGCAGCTCACAAGCCGGGACAGGTAATGAGCAGTTCTTC.

Concerning this clone itself: The germline gene is not matched at one end of the junction; a read error may be the cause. The chain recombines TRBV10-3 with TRBJ2-7; TRBD2 is a possible D gene (5 bases). This CDR3 has 13 residues. Looked up from germline, CDR1 is ENHRY and CDR2 is SYGVKD. Written as DNA, the CDR3 is TGTGCCATCAGTGAGTCCCGCCGGCCGGGGTCGAACTTC. This codes for CAISESRRPGSNF.

This clone was found a few times. The chain employs TRBV3-1 (or the pseudogene TRBV3-2) and TRBJ1-4; D gene uncertain. V lost 2 bases, J lost 8 bases, and 3 bases lay in between. Germline CDR1 reads LGHDT; CDR2 reads YNNKEL (reference sequence). The CDR3 extends over 11 amino acids. CDR3 sequence: CASSQLEKLFF. As DNA, the CDR3 is TGTGCCAGCAGCCAACTAGAAAAACTGTTTTTT.

The chain employs TRBV19 and TRBJ1-4, with 8 nucleotides matching TRBD1. CDR1 and CDR2 from the germline V gene are LNHDA and SQIVND (reference sequence). Germline trimming cut 4 bases from V and 5 bases from J; bases unmatched to any gene: 6. The CDR3 runs 15 residues. CDR3 loop: CASSTGDRLNEKLFF. CDR3 bases: TGTGCCAGTAGTACCGGGGACAGGCTGAATGAAAAACTGTTTTTT.

The chain joins TRBV7-6 to TRBJ1-1, with TRBD1 matching 9 bases. This CDR3 is 15 amino acids long. Germline loops: CDR1 SGHVS, CDR2 FNYEAQ. Trimming at V came to 4 bases and at J to 3 bases, leaving 6 bases not matched to a gene. CDR3 coding DNA: TGTGCCAGCAGCTCCGGACAGGGGATCGACACTGAAGCTTTCTTT. Protein: CASSSGQGIDTEAFF.

This sequence joins TRBV7-6 and TRBJ2-5; a possible D gene is TRBD2 (7 bases). Trimming took 1 base from V and 4 from J, leaving 10 bases between them. CDR3 length: 14 residues. Germline V CDR1 and CDR2: SGHVS, FNYEAQ. CDR3 loop: CASSLGGGRETQYF. In nucleotides, the CDR3 is TGTGCCAGCAGCTTAGGGGGGGGCCGAGAGACCCAGTACTTC.

The rearrangement joins TRBV25-1 to TRBJ2-3, with 9 positions matching TRBD2. The V and J ends lost 8 bases and 9 bases, in that order; junction bases with no gene match: 9. The CDR3 is 13 residues long. Per germline, CDR1 MGHDK and CDR2 SYGVNS. CDR3: CASPKPGLATQYF. The CDR3 coding sequence is TGTGCCAGCCCCAAGCCTGGACTAGCGACGCAGTATTTT.

The chain carries TRBV6-2 or TRBV6-3 and TRBJ1-2; 8 bases map to TRBD1. The CDR3 is 14 amino acids. V shed 6 bases, J shed 4 bases, and the junction held 7 bases outside the gene matches. The germline V gene encodes CDR1 MNHEY and CDR2 SVGEGT. The CDR3 bases are TGTGCCAGCAGGTACAGGGGGAGCGGCTATGGCTACACCTTC. It is translated as CASRYRGSGYGYTF.

The count of this clone is one. The chain uses TRBV3-1 (or the pseudogene TRBV3-2) and TRBJ1-4, with 9 bases identical to TRBD1. The CDR3 is made up of 13 amino acids. Losses at the gene ends were 6 bases for V and 10 bases for J; bases not matched to a gene: 6. Germline assignment: CDR1 LGHDT and CDR2 YNNKEL (reference sequence). CDR3 DNA: TGTGCCAGCAGAGGACAGGGGATTCGAAAACTGTTTTTT. Translating it yields CASRGQGIRKLFF.

This chain joins TRBV6-5 and TRBJ1-1, with a tentative D call TRBD1 (6 bases). V was pared by 0 bases and J by 10 bases, with 12 bases between. The length of the CDR3 is 13 residues. In germline, CDR1 is MNHEY, CDR2 SVGAGI. CDR3 residues: CASSYSYSQGAFF. The CDR3 nucleotides read TGTGCCAGCAGTTACTCGTACTCACAGGGAGCTTTCTTT.

This chain links TRBV6-4 with TRBJ2-3; a possible D gene is TRBD2 (5 bases). The germline V gene has CDR1 MRHNA and CDR2 SNTAGT. The CDR3 is 14 residues long. V dropped 2 bases and J dropped 6 bases, with 12 bases sitting between them. The CDR3 DNA reads as TGTGCCAGCAGTGACGGTGGCCGGAGGGATACGCAGTATTTT. It codes for CASSDGGRRDTQYF.

The chain carries TRBV3-1 (or the pseudogene TRBV3-2) and TRBJ1-1, with a weak D call TRBD1 (5 bases). The ends were cut back, 4 bases at V and 5 bases at J, with 14 bases in the middle. The CDR3 spans 14 residues. The germline V gene has CDR1 LGHDT and CDR2 YNNKEL (reference sequence). CDR3 amino acids: CASSLSPGETEAFF. The CDR3 nucleotides read TGTGCCAGCAGCCTTAGCCCGGGGGAGACTGAAGCTTTCTTT.

The chain joins TRBV12-3 or TRBV12-4 to TRBJ2-5, with D perhaps matching TRBD2 (6 bases). The CDR3 consists of 13 residues. V was pared by 3 bases and J by 5 bases, with 10 bases between. The CDR3 DNA is TGTGCCAGCAGTTTGACTAGTCAGGAGACCCAGTACTTC. Protein: CASSLTSQETQYF.

This chain links TRBV6-1 with TRBJ2-2, with 11 bases identical to TRBD2. CDR1 MNHNS and CDR2 SASEGT come from the germline V gene. V was clipped by 5 bases and J by 1 base; unmatched bases: 3. The CDR3 is 16 residues long. The CDR3 DNA is TGTGCCAGCAGTAAAGGACTAGCGGGGAACACCGGGGAGCTGTTTTTT. It codes for CASSKGLAGNTGELFF.

The CDR3 DNA reads as TGTGCCAGCAGCTTAGCTAGCGATTACAATGAGCAGTTCTTC. The encoded protein is CASSLASDYNEQFF. This chain joins TRBV11-3 and TRBJ2-1; D might be TRBD2 (6 bases). Germline CDR1 is SGHNT and CDR2 is YENEEA. The CDR3 contains 14 residues. The V end lost 1 base, the J end lost 4 bases, and 8 bases lay between the germline ends.

The chain is built from TRBV3-1 (or the pseudogene TRBV3-2) and TRBJ1-2, with D perhaps TRBD1 (5 bases). The germline CDR1 and CDR2 sequences are LGHDT and YNNKEL (reference sequence). V was trimmed by 0 bases and J by 7 bases, leaving 6 bases between them. The CDR3 totals 12 residues. The CDR3 region has the DNA TGTGCCAGCAGCCAAGACAGGGCTGGCTACACCTTC. This sequence encodes CASSQDRAGYTF.

The J gene is TRBJ2-2, the V gene TRBV9, with D perhaps matching TRBD2 (6 bases). The V and J ends lost 4 bases and 5 bases respectively, with 15 bases between them. This CDR3 is built from 15 residues. Germline V gene sequence: CDR1 SGDLS, CDR2 YYNGEE. CDR3 sequence: CASSFSTRGTGELFF. CDR3 coding DNA: TGTGCCAGCAGCTTCTCGACCCGGGGGACCGGGGAGCTGTTTTTT.

This chain connects TRBV28 to TRBJ1-5; 7 positions match TRBD1. The germline V gene encodes CDR1 MDHEN and CDR2 SYDVKM. Trimming cost V 7 bases and J 11 bases; bases outside gene matches: 20. The CDR3 extends over 16 amino acids. The CDR3 nucleotides read TGTGCCAGCAATCAATCTGGTCGGCAGGGGGTAGCTGCCCAGCATTTT. Translating it yields CASNQSGRQGVAAQHF.